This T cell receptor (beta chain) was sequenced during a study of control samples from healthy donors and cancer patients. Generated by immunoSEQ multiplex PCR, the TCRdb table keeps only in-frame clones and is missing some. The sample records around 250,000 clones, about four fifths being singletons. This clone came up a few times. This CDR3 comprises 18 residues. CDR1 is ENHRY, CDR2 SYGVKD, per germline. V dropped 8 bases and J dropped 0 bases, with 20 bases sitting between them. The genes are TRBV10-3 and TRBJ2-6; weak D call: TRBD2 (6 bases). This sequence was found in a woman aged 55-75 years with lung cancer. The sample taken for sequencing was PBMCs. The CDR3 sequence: CAIGGSRGGISGANVLTF. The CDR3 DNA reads TGTGCCATCGGGGGGTCGAGGGGTGGAATCTCTGGGGCCAACGTCCTGACTTTC.